This T cell receptor (beta chain) originates from a study of blood T cells in healthy people across ages. General observations from the study: With age, beta diversity per million T cells declined roughly linearly, significantly by 40 to 50. PBMC samples, being unsorted, prevented any conclusive comparison of naive and antigen-experienced cells.

V lost 3 bases, J lost 3 bases, and 8 bases stayed unmatched. CDR3 length equals 17 residues. CDR1 and CDR2 (germline): KGHDR, SFDVKD. This clonotype was found a few times. Its antigen remains unknown. A sample-barcoded 5' primer and a J-beta primer mix were used in a second PCR of roughly 7 to 12 cycles. Via MiXCR, TCRdb re-called the 5' RACE reads, giving one row per CDR3 protein. Here the sample spans 950,000 to 1,200,000 distinct CDR3 sequences, roughly two fifths being singletons. Donors were systemically healthy Caucasian individuals from Russia aged 6 to 90 years. Sequencing was performed on blood. The rearrangement links TRBV24-1 to TRBJ2-1; 9 positions match TRBD1. This receptor was obtained from a man between 18 and 29 years old in good health. CDR3 coding DNA: TGTGCCACCAGTGATGGGGGGACAGGGAGCCTCTACAATGAGCAGTTCTTC. It specifies CATSDGGTGSLYNEQFF.